The 9 T cell receptor beta chains reported below all come from one sample, sequenced in a study of blood T cell repertoires in COVID-19. The protocol was immunoSEQ multiplex PCR, while the TCRdb copy is restricted to in-frame clones and leaves out a portion. The repertoire holds a few hundred thousand clones, with 90% as singletons. Sequencing was performed on PBMCs or T cells enriched from blood (not recorded which). The source of these receptors is a woman aged 18-29 years with acute COVID-19.

This chain connects TRBV2 to TRBJ2-1; perhaps TRBD2 as D (5 bases). This CDR3 spans 15 amino acids. Trimming stripped 6 bases from V and 1 base from J, with 13 bases between. Germline V gives CDR1 SNHLY, CDR2 FYNNEI. CDR3 bases: TGTGCCAGCAGCACGAGGAGCGGTTCCTACAATGAGCAGTTCTTC. Translation gives CASSTRSGSYNEQFF.

The chain is built from TRBV5-8 and TRBJ2-7; TRBD1 might be the D (5 bases). The germline V gene has CDR1 SGHTS and CDR2 YDEGEE. The CDR3 runs to 14 residues. Trimming took 1 base from V and 1 from J, leaving 9 bases between them. Here the CDR3 reads CASSLIQGSYEQYF. The DNA of the CDR3 is TGTGCCAGCAGCTTGATCCAGGGATCCTACGAGCAGTACTTC. The whole variable domain, remainder taken from reference TRBV5-8 and TRBJ2-7, is EAGVTQSPTHLIKTRGQQATLRCSPISGHTSVYWYQQALGLGLQFLLWYDEGEERNRGNFPPRFSGRQFPNYSSELNVNALELEDSALYLCASSLIQGSYEQYFGPGTRLTVT.

The chain uses TRBV7-2 and TRBJ2-2; D may be TRBD1 (6 bases). The CDR3 runs to 16 residues. Trimming removed 2 bases at V and 0 bases at J, with 10 bases between. Germline V CDR1 and CDR2: SGHTA, FQGNSA. DNA of the CDR3: TGTGCCAGCAGCTTAAATCAGGGGACGAACACCGGGGAGCTGTTTTTT. As protein: CASSLNQGTNTGELFF. Using reference TRBV7-2 and TRBJ2-2 for the parts outside the CDR3, the full variable domain is GAGVSQSPSNKVTEKGKDVELRCDPISGHTALYWYRQSLGQGLEFLIYFQGNSAPDKSGLPSDRFSAERTGGSVSTLTIQRTQQEDSAVYLCASSLNQGTNTGELFFGEGSRLTVL.

By share, this clone ranks as medium-sized. This chain uses TRBV2 with TRBJ2-7, with 9 bases lining up with TRBD2. Germline V lookup: CDR1 SNHLY, CDR2 FYNNEI. This CDR3 spans 16 amino acids. J lost 6 bases, V lost 4 bases, and 13 bases had no gene match. CDR3 coding DNA: TGTGCCAGCAGTGCCGGGACTAGCTCATTGCTCTTCGAGCAGTACTTC. As protein: CASSAGTSSLLFEQYF.

The chain combines TRBV27 with TRBJ1-2; no definite D call. The CDR3 consists of 13 residues. From germline, CDR1 is MNHEY and CDR2 SMNVEV (reference sequence). V shed 6 bases and J shed 6 bases, with 14 bases lying between them. CDR3 amino acids: CASSLTHYHGYTF. Written as DNA, the CDR3 is TGTGCCAGCAGCCTAACCCACTACCATGGCTACACCTTC.

The chain joins TRBV5-1 to TRBJ2-7, with D perhaps matching TRBD2 (6 bases). CDR1 is SGHRS, CDR2 YFSETQ, per germline. The CDR3 covers 18 residues. V dropped 4 bases and J dropped 0 bases, with 23 bases sitting between them. The CDR3 region has the DNA TGCGCCAGCAGCCTGCGGGCGGGTTTGGAGGGTAGCTCCTACGAGCAGTACTTC. Translated: CASSLRAGLEGSSYEQYF.

In its sample, this clone was seen once. The rearrangement links TRBV4-1 to TRBJ1-5; D gene uncertain. This CDR3 is 15 amino acids long. V lost 1 base, J lost 7 bases, and 14 bases lay in between. CDR1 and CDR2 from the germline V gene are MGHRA and YSYEKL. For the CDR3, the DNA is TGCGCCAGCAGCCAAGTAGCTGGGTCTGAACAGCCCCAGCATTTT. Its translation: CASSQVAGSEQPQHF.

V is TRBV3-1 (or the pseudogene TRBV3-2) and J is TRBJ2-7, with a weak D call TRBD2 (5 bases). V was cut by 6 bases and J by 1 base, with 10 bases left in between. The CDR3 extends over 13 amino acids. Germline loops: CDR1 LGHDT, CDR2 YNNKEL (reference sequence). The CDR3 DNA sequence: TGTGCCAGCAGGCTCGGGAATTCCTACGAGCAGTACTTC. Translation gives CASRLGNSYEQYF.

This clone was observed a handful of times. This chain uses TRBV10-3 with TRBJ2-7; a weak D match, TRBD1 (6 bases). CDR1 and CDR2 (germline): ENHRY, SYGVKD. The CDR3 is 13 amino acids. Trimming pared 3 bases from V and 2 bases from J, leaving 8 bases between. CDR3 protein: CAISEGQTYEQYF. DNA for the CDR3: TGTGCCATCAGTGAAGGACAGACCTACGAGCAGTACTTC.